This TCR beta chain was sequenced in a study of blood T cell repertoires in COVID-19. At the level of the study: Acute and convalescent COVID-19 specimens originated in the United States, Italy and Spain.

Profiled with immunoSEQ multiplex PCR; TCRdb holds only in-frame clones, not every one. The sample has nearly 250,000 clones; 90% are singletons. The CDR3 is 16 residues long. Study members were between about 18 and 89 years old and lived in about two dozen US regions. Cohorts were determined from participant-reported clinical history. J is TRBJ2-1 and V is TRBV21-1; the tabulated D call, TRBD1, remains unverified against the DNA. TRBV21-1 counts as a pseudogene. The sample was PBMCs or T cells enriched from blood (not recorded which). The sequence derives from a man over 45 who had been exposed to COVID-19. In DNA, the CDR3 is TGTGCCAGCAGCAACCACAAGAAGGACAGGGGCAATGAGCAGTTCTTC. As protein: CASSNHKKDRGNEQFF.